The 22 T cell receptor beta chains below all came from one sample that was sequenced in a study of shared clonotypes between healthy human individuals. The method was immunoSEQ multiplex PCR; TCRdb's version includes in-frame clones alone and lacks a portion of them. The sample carries more than 2 million clones, around 95% recorded once. Sequencing was carried out using naive CD4+ T cells sorted from blood. Stated subset: CD45RA+ positively selected. The source is a young man in good health.

J is TRBJ2-3 and V is TRBV2; D call uncertain. V was shortened by 8 bases and J by 8 bases, with 17 bases between the two germline ends. CDR1 and CDR2 from the germline V gene are SNHLY and FYNNEI. The CDR3 contains 13 residues. CDR3 DNA: TGTGCCAGCGGTGGTTTTGCGGTCGGTACGCAGTATTTT. Amino acids: CASGGFAVGTQYF.

This rearrangement joins TRBV7-2 to TRBJ1-1; 9 bases agree with TRBD1. The trim removed 10 bases at V and 0 bases at J, leaving 9 bases unmatched. CDR1 is SGHTA, CDR2 FQGNSA, per germline. The CDR3 length is 15 residues. As DNA, the CDR3 is TGTGCCACAAACGGACAGGGGTATGTGAACACTGAAGCTTTCTTT. It translates to CATNGQGYVNTEAFF.

V and J are TRBV7-9 and TRBJ1-6; D not certain. With 1 base removed from V and 0 bases from J, the gap between germline ends came to 13 bases. CDR3 length: 18 amino acids. From germline, CDR1 is SEHNR and CDR2 FQNEAQ (reference sequence). CDR3 bases: TGTGCCAGCAGCTTAGGTAACCACCAAAACTCCTATAATTCACCCCTCCACTTT. Translated, it gives CASSLGNHQNSYNSPLHF. Looking up the rest from reference TRBV7-9 and TRBJ1-6 gives the full variable domain: DTGVSQNPRHKITKRGQNVTFRCDPISEHNRLYWYRQTLGQGPEFLTYFQNEAQLEKSRLLSDRFSAERPKGSFSTLEIQRTEQGDSAMYLCASSLGNHQNSYNSPLHFGNGTRLTVT.

The chain links TRBV6-1 to TRBJ2-1, with D perhaps matching TRBD1 or TRBD2 (5 bases each). Germline V gene lookup returns CDR1 MNHNS and CDR2 SASEGT. The germline V and J ends were trimmed by 2 bases and 2 bases, with 13 bases remaining between them. The CDR3 is 16 residues long. The CDR3 region is CASSEFWGNAYNEQFF. CDR3 in DNA: TGTGCCAGCAGTGAATTCTGGGGGAACGCCTACAATGAGCAGTTCTTC.

This sequence joins TRBV5-6 and TRBJ1-2; D is unclear. Looked up from germline, CDR1 is SGHDT and CDR2 is YYEEEE. Trimming pared 0 bases from V and 8 bases from J, leaving 11 bases between. The CDR3 covers 13 residues. The CDR3 spells CASSLDGSSGYTF. The CDR3 DNA reads as TGTGCCAGCAGCTTGGATGGTTCTTCCGGCTACACCTTC.

This sequence joins TRBV21-1 and TRBJ2-7; TRBD1, the D gene given by the table, was not confirmed from the DNA. TRBV21-1 is a pseudogene segment. The CDR3 contains 19 residues. The DNA of the CDR3 is TGTGCCAGCAGCGCCTTTTTCACAATCGGGCAGGGGGAACCCTACGAGCAGTACTTC. The encoded protein is CASSAFFTIGQGEPYEQYF.

The chain joins TRBV11-2 to TRBJ2-5; TRBD2 is a possible D gene (6 bases). The V gene lost 1 base and the J gene lost 2 bases, with 14 bases spanning the gap. CDR1 is SGHAT and CDR2 is FQNNGV in the germline V gene. The CDR3 has 16 residues. CDR3 coding DNA: TGTGCCAGCAGCTTAGCCGGCGGGATAGCTCAAGAGACCCAGTACTTC. It codes for CASSLAGGIAQETQYF.

The rearrangement uses TRBV10-2 and TRBJ2-5; tentative D call: TRBD1 (6 bases). CDR3 size: 13 residues. Germline V gives CDR1 WSHSY, CDR2 SAAADI. With 0 bases removed from V and 4 bases from J, the gap between germline ends came to 6 bases. CDR3 DNA: TGCGCCAGCAGTGAGTCAGGGGGAGAGACCCAGTACTTC. Translated, it gives CASSESGGETQYF.

This chain connects TRBV19 to TRBJ1-2; no clear D gene. The length of the CDR3 is 14 residues. The germline CDR1 and CDR2 sequences are LNHDA and SQIVND (reference sequence). Trimming removed 5 bases at V and 6 bases at J, with 16 bases between. The chain's CDR3 is CASSVRTVVDGYTF. The CDR3 nucleotides read TGTGCCAGTAGTGTACGGACGGTAGTTGATGGCTACACCTTC.

The chain employs TRBV28 and TRBJ2-7, with 10 nucleotides matching TRBD1. The CDR3 runs 14 residues. J lost 7 bases, V lost 3 bases, and 6 bases had no gene match. Looked up from germline, CDR1 is MDHEN and CDR2 is SYDVKM. DNA of the CDR3: TGTGCCAGCAGTTTGGGGGGGACAGGGGTAGAGCAGTACTTC. It encodes CASSLGGTGVEQYF.

Details on this clone: The same CDR3 is also encoded by other DNA sequences in this sample. The rearrangement joins TRBV6-5 to TRBJ1-5, with TRBD1 as a possible D gene (5 bases). Trimming shortened V by 2 bases and J by 7 bases, and 12 bases separated the two germline ends. The CDR3 consists of 14 residues. Germline-derived CDR1 and CDR2 are MNHEY and SVGAGI. The CDR3 reads CASSYGQGGQPQHF. As DNA, the CDR3 is TGTGCCAGCAGTTACGGGCAGGGAGGGCAGCCCCAGCATTTT.

The CDR3 nucleotides read TGTGCCAGCAGCTTGCGGGGACCGGGTCTTTACGAGCAGTACTTC. It codes for CASSLRGPGLYEQYF. The chain employs TRBV13 and TRBJ2-7, with D possibly matching TRBD2 (6 bases). Trimming removed 3 bases from V and 4 bases from J, with 16 bases in between. The CDR3 is made up of 15 amino acids. Germline CDR1 and CDR2: PRHDT and FYEKMQ (reference sequence).

CDR3 sequence (DNA): TGTGCCAGCAGCGTAGAGGGAGGGAGCGGTCAGCCCCAGCATTTT. Protein product: CASSVEGGSGQPQHF. The gene calls are TRBV9 and TRBJ1-5; D gene unclear. CDR3 length equals 15 residues. CDR1 is SGDLS, CDR2 YYNGEE, per germline. Trimming left V 0 bases short and J 6 bases short, with 13 bases between.

This chain joins TRBV5-1 and TRBJ2-2; D remains unclear. The germline CDR1 and CDR2 sequences are SGHRS and YFSETQ. The CDR3 covers 14 residues. V dropped 8 bases and J dropped 0 bases, with 11 bases sitting between them. The CDR3 nucleotides are TGCGCCAGTCTCGGCAGTGCGAACACCGGGGAGCTGTTTTTT. Encoded protein: CASLGSANTGELFF.

As regards this clone: Additional DNA sequences in this sample encode the identical CDR3. This chain connects TRBV20-1 to TRBJ2-5; D not certain. The CDR3 spans 11 residues. CDR1 and CDR2 (germline): DFQATT, SNEGSKA (reference sequence). V lost 1 base and J 4 bases, leaving 4 bases between the germline ends. CDR3 loop: CSARGLETQYF. The CDR3 DNA reads as TGCAGTGCTAGAGGACTAGAGACCCAGTACTTC.

The chain carries TRBV28 and TRBJ1-2; D is unresolved. Trimming left V 5 bases short and J 4 bases short, with 8 bases between. CDR3 size: 12 residues. CDR1 is MDHEN, CDR2 SYDVKM, per germline. This chain's CDR3 is CASSGNSYGYTF. The DNA for the CDR3 is TGTGCCAGCAGTGGGAATTCCTATGGCTACACCTTC.

J is TRBJ2-3 and V is TRBV6-1, with D perhaps TRBD1 (5 bases). The germline V and J ends were trimmed by 4 bases and 0 bases, with 17 bases remaining between them. CDR1 and CDR2 (germline): MNHNS, SASEGT. CDR3 length: 17 residues. CDR3 residues: CASSARTGVSSTDTQYF. In DNA form, the CDR3 reads TGTGCCAGCAGTGCCCGTACAGGTGTCTCCAGCACAGATACGCAGTATTTT.

As for this clone: Different DNA sequences within this sample yield the same CDR3. V and J are TRBV5-1 and TRBJ2-1, with TRBD1 identical over 8 bases. CDR3 length: 15 residues. V shed 4 bases, J shed 2 bases, and the junction held 5 bases outside the gene matches. CDR1 is SGHRS, CDR2 YFSETQ, per germline. This CDR3 is CASSPDRGAYNEQFF. CDR3 bases: TGCGCCAGCAGCCCCGACAGGGGTGCCTACAATGAGCAGTTCTTC.

V usage is TRBV2 and J usage is TRBJ2-5; D ambiguous. CDR1 is SNHLY and CDR2 is FYNNEI in the germline V gene. V gave up 8 bases and J gave up 2 bases, with 12 bases separating them. This CDR3 comprises 13 residues. The CDR3 here is CASLGRMQETQYF. The CDR3 DNA reads TGTGCCAGCCTCGGAAGGATGCAAGAGACCCAGTACTTC.

The chain combines TRBV7-2 with TRBJ2-7; D unclear. This CDR3 spans 13 amino acids. Germline V CDR1 and CDR2: SGHTA, FQGNSA. V lost 4 bases and J 6 bases, leaving 13 bases between the germline ends. The CDR3 sequence: CASSSNRGGEQYF. The CDR3 DNA reads as TGTGCCAGCAGCTCGAACAGAGGTGGCGAGCAGTACTTC.

To note about this clone: Other DNA sequences of this sample code for an identical CDR3. This chain uses TRBV28 with TRBJ1-5; no definite D call. CDR1 and CDR2 from the germline V gene are MDHEN and SYDVKM. This CDR3 is 15 amino acids long. Trimming removed 5 bases from V and 4 bases from J, with 15 bases in between. CDR3 DNA sequence: TGTGCCAGCAGTCCCAGCCGGGGAGGGAATCAGCCCCAGCATTTT. Translated, it gives CASSPSRGGNQPQHF.

The rearrangement uses TRBV18 and TRBJ2-5; 10 nucleotides line up with TRBD2. Per the germline V gene, CDR1 is KGHSH and CDR2 is LQKENI. Trimming at V came to 3 bases and at J to 5 bases, leaving 9 bases not matched to a gene. CDR3 size: 16 residues. The CDR3 loop reads CASSPIAGGHGETQYF. The CDR3 nucleotides read TGTGCCAGCTCACCTATAGCGGGAGGTCACGGGGAGACCCAGTACTTC.